A selection of T cell receptor beta chains follows, all from one sample in a study of blood T cell repertoires in COVID-19. Assay used: immunoSEQ multiplex PCR; TCRdb lists only in-frame clones, some missing. The sample has roughly 87,000 clones; more than 75% are singletons. The sample consisted of peripheral blood. These receptors all come from a human donor in a cohort sampled during active COVID-19. CDR3s include the opening cysteine and the closing phenylalanine or tryptophan. D genes are given only for firm matches. Clone size is not always given. Where it is, it says once, few, many or a class for expanded clones.

TRBD1 | TRBJ1-3 | NA | TRBV2 | CAIRQGMGNTIYF | TGTGCCATCCGACAGGGAATGGGAAACACCATATATTTT
TRBD1 | TRBJ2-7 | NA | TRBV7-9 | CASSVTGVGEQYF | TGTGCCAGCAGCGTAACAGGGGTAGGGGAGCAGTACTTC
TRBD1 | TRBJ2-5 | NA | TRBV30 | CAASRDRAYQETQYF | TGTGCGGCATCCCGGGACAGGGCGTACCAAGAGACCCAGTACTTC
NA | TRBJ1-5 | NA | TRBV2 | CASSEREGMSNQPQHF | TGTGCCAGCAGTGAACGGGAGGGAATGAGCAATCAGCCCCAGCATTTT
TRBD2 | TRBJ2-5 | NA | TRBV27 | CASKDGTSGEQTQYF | TGTGCCAGCAAAGATGGGACTAGCGGGGAACAGACCCAGTACTTC
NA | TRBJ2-6 | NA | TRBV24-1 | CATSLGPGANVLTF | TGTGCCACCAGTTTGGGGCCCGGGGCCAACGTCCTGACTTTC
TRBD2 | TRBJ2-7 | NA | TRBV6-5 | CASSYSKGLGGEQYF | TGTGCCAGCAGTTACTCGAAGGGACTAGGGGGCGAGCAGTACTTC
TRBD2 | TRBJ2-7 | NA | TRBV4-3 | CASSQAGTSAYEQYF | TGCGCCAGCAGCCAGGCCGGGACTAGCGCCTACGAGCAGTACTTC
NA | TRBJ1-1 | many | TRBV30 | CAWRGQGGTEAFF | TGTGCCTGGAGAGGTCAGGGAGGCACTGAAGCTTTCTTT
NA | TRBJ1-6 | NA | TRBV6-2/TRBV6-3 | CASSYSVTVGSNSPLHF | TGTGCCAGCAGTTACTCGGTGACAGTCGGGAGTAATTCACCCCTCCACTTT
TRBD2 | TRBJ2-7 | NA | TRBV28 | CASQIAGEAYEQYF | TGTGCCAGCCAAATAGCGGGAGAGGCCTACGAGCAGTACTTC
TRBD2 | TRBJ2-5 | NA | TRBV5-1 | CASSSTSGLQETQYF | TGCGCCAGCAGCTCGACTAGCGGGCTCCAAGAGACCCAGTACTTC
TRBD2 | TRBJ2-7 | NA | TRBV7-3 | CASSETSGGRSDEQYF | TGTGCCAGCAGCGAGACTAGCGGGGGACGGTCCGACGAGCAGTACTTC
NA | TRBJ1-1 | NA | TRBV28 | CASSSRWGEENTEAFF | TGTGCCAGCAGTTCCCGGTGGGGGGAGGAGAACACTGAAGCTTTCTTT
NA | TRBJ1-1 | NA | TRBV7-9 | CASSFSRGANTEAFF | TGTGCCAGCAGCTTTAGCAGGGGCGCGAACACTGAAGCTTTCTTT
TRBD2 | TRBJ2-3 | NA | TRBV7-9 | CASSTNGASGMYYTQYF | TGTGCCAGCAGCACCAACGGAGCCAGCGGGATGTATTATACGCAGTATTTT
TRBD2 | TRBJ2-2 | NA | TRBV6-2/TRBV6-3 | CASSYSPGLAETGELFF | TGTGCCAGCAGTTACTCCCCGGGACTAGCGGAAACCGGGGAGCTGTTTTTT
NA | TRBJ2-5 | NA | TRBV18 | CASSPPSETQYF | TGTGCCAGCTCACCCCCTTCGGAGACCCAGTACTTC
NA | TRBJ1-5 | NA | TRBV5-3 | CARSLGGRGARQPQHF | TGTGCCAGAAGCCTCGGCGGCCGGGGGGCACGGCAGCCCCAGCATTTT
NA | TRBJ2-7 | NA | TRBV28 | CASSLSPLTRFSYEQYF | TGTGCCAGCAGTTTATCCCCCCTGACTCGTTTCTCCTACGAGCAGTACTTC
NA | TRBJ2-2 | NA | TRBV5-1 | CASTPGNSGELFF | TGCGCCAGCACCCCCGGGAACTCCGGGGAGCTGTTTTTT